The present entry profiles one TCR beta chain with its context. Its specificity is not known. This clone may be a read error of a much larger clone one base away. Building the TCR beta libraries relied on iRepertoire HTBI primers, and CDR3 regions underwent Arm-PCR. TCRdb passed the multiplex PCR reads through MiXCR, listing each CDR3 protein once. Here the sample spans a few hundred thousand distinct CDR3 sequences, over 15% being singletons. The data derive from a study of regulatory T cells in long-lasting Graves disease. Study summary: Patients with new Graves' disease had used antithyroid drugs below 3 months. The study's findings and limits: Rather than thyroid tissue, only peripheral blood underwent study.

The time point is: newly diagnosed GD, antithyroid drugs for less than 3 months. Following extraction of RNA from PBMCs, that RNA was used to make the TCR library. These data were also reused for a study on T cells in Graves' hyperthyroidism and ophthalmopathy. That source notes: A model using 13 V-J features told ophthalmopathy apart from stable hyperthyroidism.

The sample here was peripheral blood mononuclear cells (PBMCs), taken at new diagnosis, from a patient treated with antithyroid drugs. This TCR was sampled from a man in his forties or fifties with Graves disease.

The CDR3 region is CASSKSVQDRRKGTEAFF. For the CDR3, the DNA is TGTGCCAGCAGTAAGTCTGTCCAGGACCGCAGGAAAGGGACTGAAGCTTTCTTT. The chain uses TRBV6-2 or TRBV6-3 and TRBJ1-1; no reliable D call. This CDR3 spans 18 amino acids. Germline lookup yields CDR1 MNHEY and CDR2 SVGEGT. Trimming pared 5 bases from V and 5 bases from J, leaving 27 bases between.